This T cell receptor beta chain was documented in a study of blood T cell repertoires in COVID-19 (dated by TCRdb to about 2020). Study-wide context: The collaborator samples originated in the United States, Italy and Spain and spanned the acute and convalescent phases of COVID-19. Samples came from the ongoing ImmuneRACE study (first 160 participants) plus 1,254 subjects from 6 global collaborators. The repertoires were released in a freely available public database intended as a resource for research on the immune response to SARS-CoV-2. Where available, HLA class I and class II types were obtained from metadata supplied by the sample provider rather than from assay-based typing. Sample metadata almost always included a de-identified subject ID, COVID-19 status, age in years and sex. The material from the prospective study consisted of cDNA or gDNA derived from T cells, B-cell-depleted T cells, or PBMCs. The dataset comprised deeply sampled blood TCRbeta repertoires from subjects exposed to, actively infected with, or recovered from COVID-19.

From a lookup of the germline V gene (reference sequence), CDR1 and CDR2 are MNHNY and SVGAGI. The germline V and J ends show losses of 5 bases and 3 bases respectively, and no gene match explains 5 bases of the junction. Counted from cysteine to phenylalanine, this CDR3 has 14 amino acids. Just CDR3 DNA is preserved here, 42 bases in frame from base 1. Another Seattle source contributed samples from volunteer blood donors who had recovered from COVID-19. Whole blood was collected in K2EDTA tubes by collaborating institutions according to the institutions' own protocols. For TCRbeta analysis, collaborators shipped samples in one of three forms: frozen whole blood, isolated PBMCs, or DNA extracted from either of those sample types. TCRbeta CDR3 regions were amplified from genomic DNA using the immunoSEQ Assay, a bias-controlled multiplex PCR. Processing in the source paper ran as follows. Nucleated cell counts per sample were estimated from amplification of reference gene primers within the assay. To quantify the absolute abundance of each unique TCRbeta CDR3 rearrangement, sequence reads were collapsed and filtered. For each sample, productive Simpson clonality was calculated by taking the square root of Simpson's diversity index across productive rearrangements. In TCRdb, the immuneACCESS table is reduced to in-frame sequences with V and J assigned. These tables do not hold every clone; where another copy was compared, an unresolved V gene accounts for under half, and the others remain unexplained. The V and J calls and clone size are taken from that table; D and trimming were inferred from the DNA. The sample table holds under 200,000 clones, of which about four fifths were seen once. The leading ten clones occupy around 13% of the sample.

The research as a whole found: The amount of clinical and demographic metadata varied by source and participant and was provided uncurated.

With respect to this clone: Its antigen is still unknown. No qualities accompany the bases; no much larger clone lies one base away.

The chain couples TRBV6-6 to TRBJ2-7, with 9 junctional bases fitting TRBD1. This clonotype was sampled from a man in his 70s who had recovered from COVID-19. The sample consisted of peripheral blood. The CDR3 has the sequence CASSRDRAGYEQYF. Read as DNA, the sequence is TGTGCCAGCAGTCGGGACAGGGCCGGCTACGAGCAGTACTTC.